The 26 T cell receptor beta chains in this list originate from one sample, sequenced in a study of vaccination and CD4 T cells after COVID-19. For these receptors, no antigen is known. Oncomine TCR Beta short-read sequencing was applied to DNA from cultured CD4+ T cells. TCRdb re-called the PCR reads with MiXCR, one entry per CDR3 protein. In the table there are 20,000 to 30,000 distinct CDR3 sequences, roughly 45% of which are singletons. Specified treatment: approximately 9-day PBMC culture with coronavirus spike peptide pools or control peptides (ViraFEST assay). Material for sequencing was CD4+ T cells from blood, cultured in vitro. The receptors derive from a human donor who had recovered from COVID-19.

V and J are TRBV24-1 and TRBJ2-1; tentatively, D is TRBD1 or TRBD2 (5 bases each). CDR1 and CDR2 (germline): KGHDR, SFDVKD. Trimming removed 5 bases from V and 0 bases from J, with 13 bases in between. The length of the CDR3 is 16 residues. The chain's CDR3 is CATSGGTRSSYNEQFF. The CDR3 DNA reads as TGTGCCACCAGTGGGGGGACGCGGAGCTCCTACAATGAGCAGTTCTTC.

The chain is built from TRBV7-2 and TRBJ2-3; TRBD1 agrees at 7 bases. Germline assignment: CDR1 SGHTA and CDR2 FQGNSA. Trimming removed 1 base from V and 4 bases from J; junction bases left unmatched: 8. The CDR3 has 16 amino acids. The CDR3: CASSLETGAVSDTQYF. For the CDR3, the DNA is TGTGCCAGCAGCTTAGAAACAGGGGCGGTGTCAGATACGCAGTATTTT.

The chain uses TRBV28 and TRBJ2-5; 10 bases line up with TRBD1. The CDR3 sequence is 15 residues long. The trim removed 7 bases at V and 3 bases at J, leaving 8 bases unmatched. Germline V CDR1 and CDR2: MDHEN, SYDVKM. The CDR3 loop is CASTRDRGWEETQYF. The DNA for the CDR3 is TGTGCCAGCACCCGGGACAGGGGATGGGAAGAGACCCAGTACTTC.

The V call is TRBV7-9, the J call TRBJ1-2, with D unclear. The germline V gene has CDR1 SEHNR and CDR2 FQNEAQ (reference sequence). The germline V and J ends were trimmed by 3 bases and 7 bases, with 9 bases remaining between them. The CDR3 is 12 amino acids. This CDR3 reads CASSFWGGGYTF. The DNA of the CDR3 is TGTGCCAGCAGCTTCTGGGGAGGTGGCTACACCTTC.

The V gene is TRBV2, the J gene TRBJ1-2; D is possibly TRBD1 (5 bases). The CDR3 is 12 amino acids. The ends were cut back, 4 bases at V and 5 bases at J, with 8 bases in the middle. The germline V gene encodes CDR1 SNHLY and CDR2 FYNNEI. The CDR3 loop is CASSGQGYGYTF. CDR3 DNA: TGTGCCAGCAGTGGGCAGGGTTATGGCTACACCTTC.

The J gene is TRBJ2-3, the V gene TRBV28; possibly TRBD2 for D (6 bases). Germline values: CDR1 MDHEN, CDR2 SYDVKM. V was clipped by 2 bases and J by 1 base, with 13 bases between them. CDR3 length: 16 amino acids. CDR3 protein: CASSLQAGSGTDTQYF. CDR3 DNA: TGTGCCAGCAGTTTACAGGCGGGAAGCGGCACAGATACGCAGTATTTT.

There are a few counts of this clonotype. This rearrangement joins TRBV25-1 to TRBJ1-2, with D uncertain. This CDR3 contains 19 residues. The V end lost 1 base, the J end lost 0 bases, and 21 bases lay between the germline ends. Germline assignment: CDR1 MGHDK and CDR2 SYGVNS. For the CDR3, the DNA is TGTGCCAGCAGTGAATTTAGATCGAAAGTTGGGGTTTCTAACTATGGCTACACCTTC. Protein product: CASSEFRSKVGVSNYGYTF.

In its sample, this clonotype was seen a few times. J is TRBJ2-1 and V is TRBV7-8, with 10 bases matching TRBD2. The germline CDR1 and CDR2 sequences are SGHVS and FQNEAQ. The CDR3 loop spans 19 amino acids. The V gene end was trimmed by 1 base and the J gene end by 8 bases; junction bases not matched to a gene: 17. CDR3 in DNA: TGTGCCAGCAGCTTAGTGGGACGGCTAGCGGGGGTACAGACCCATGAGCAGTTCTTC. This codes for CASSLVGRLAGVQTHEQFF.

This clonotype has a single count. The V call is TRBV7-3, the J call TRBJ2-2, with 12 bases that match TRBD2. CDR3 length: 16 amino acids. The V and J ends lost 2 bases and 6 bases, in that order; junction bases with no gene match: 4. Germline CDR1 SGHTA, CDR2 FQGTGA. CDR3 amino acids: CASSLLGLAGPGELFF. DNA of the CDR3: TGTGCCAGCAGCTTATTAGGACTAGCGGGGCCCGGGGAGCTGTTTTTT.

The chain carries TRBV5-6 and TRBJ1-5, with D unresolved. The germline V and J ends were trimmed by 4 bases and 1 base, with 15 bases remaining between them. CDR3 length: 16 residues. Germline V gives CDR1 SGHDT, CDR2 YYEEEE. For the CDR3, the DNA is TGTGCCAGCAGCCGCCGCGGGGAATCCAGCAATCAGCCCCAGCATTTT. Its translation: CASSRRGESSNQPQHF.

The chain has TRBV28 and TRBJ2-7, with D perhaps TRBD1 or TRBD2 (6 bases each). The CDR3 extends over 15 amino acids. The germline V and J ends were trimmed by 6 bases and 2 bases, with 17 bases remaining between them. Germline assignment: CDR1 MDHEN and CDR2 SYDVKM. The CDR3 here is CASRTSPGAPYEQYF. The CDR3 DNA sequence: TGTGCCAGCAGAACCTCCCCGGGGGCTCCCTACGAGCAGTACTTC.

For the CDR3, the DNA is TGTGCCAGTAATCCGGGAGGAAATACCGGGGAGCTGTTTTTT. It codes for CASNPGGNTGELFF. The chain carries TRBV7-2 and TRBJ2-2; 7 bases fit TRBD2. The germline V gene has CDR1 SGHTA and CDR2 FQGNSA. The CDR3 sequence is 14 residues long. The junction had 9 bases not matched to a gene; V was cut back by 9 bases and J by 5 bases.

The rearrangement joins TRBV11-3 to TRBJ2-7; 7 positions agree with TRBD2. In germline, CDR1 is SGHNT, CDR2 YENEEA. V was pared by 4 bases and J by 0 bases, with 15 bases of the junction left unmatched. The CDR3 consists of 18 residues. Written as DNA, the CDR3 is TGTGCCAGCAGCTCGGGGGGTTGGCTAGCGGATAGCTCCTACGAGCAGTACTTC. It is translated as CASSSGGWLADSSYEQYF.

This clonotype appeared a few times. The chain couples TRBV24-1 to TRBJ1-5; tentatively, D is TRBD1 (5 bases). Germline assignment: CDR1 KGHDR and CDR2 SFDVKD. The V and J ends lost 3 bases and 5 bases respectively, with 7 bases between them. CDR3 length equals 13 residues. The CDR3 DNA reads TGTGCCACCAGTGATAAAGGGGATCAGCCCCAGCATTTT. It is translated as CATSDKGDQPQHF.

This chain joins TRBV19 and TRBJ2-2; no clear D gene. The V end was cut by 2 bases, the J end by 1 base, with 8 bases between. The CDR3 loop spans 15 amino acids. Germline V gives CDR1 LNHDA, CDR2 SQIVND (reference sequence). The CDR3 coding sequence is TGTGCCAGTAGTATAAGGGCCATGAACACCGGGGAGCTGTTTTTT. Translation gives CASSIRAMNTGELFF.

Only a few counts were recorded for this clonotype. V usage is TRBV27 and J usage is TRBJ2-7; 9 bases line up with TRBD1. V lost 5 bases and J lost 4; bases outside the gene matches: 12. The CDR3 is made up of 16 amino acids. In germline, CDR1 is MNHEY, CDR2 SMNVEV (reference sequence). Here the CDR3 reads CASSPFRDRATYEQYF. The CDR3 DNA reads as TGTGCCAGCAGTCCCTTCCGGGACAGGGCAACATACGAGCAGTACTTC.

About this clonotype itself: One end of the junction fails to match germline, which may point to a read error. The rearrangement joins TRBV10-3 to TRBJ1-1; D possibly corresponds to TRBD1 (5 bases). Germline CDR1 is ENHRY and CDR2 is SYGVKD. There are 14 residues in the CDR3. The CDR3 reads CATSDWVGDTEAFF. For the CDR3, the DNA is TGTGCCACCAGTGATTGGGTGGGGGACACTGAAGCTTTCTTT.

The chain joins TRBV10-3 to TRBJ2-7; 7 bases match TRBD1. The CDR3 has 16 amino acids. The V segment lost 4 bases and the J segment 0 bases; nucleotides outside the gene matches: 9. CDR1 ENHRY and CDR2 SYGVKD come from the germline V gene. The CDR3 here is CAISAGLQGSSYEQYF. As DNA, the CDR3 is TGTGCCATCAGTGCGGGGCTACAGGGGAGCTCCTACGAGCAGTACTTC.

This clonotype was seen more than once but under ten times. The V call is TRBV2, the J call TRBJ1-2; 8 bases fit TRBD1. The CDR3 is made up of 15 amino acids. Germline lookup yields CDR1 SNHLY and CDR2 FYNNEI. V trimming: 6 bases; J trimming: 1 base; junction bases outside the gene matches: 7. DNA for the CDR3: TGTGCCAGCAGAACCGGGACAGGAGATAACTATGGCTACACCTTC. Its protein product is CASRTGTGDNYGYTF.

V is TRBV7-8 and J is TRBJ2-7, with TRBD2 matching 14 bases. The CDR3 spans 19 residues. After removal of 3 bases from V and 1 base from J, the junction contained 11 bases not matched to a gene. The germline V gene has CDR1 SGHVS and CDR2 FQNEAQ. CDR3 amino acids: CASSFNRGLAGAASYEQYF. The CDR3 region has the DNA TGTGCCAGCAGCTTTAACCGGGGACTAGCGGGGGCCGCTTCCTACGAGCAGTACTTC.

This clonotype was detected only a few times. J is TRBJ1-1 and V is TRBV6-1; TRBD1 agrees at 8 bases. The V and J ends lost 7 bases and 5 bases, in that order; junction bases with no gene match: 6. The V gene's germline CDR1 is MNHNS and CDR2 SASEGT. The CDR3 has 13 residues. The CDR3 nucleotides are TGTGCCAGCAAGACCACAGGGGGAACTGAAGCTTTCTTT. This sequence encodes CASKTTGGTEAFF.

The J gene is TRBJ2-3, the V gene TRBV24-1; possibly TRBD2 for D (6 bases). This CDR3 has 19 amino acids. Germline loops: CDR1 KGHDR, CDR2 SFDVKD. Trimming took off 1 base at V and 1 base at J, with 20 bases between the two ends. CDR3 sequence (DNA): TGTGCCACCAGTGATTTAGGAGGGGCCGGGGGATATCGCACAGATACGCAGTATTTT. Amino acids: CATSDLGGAGGYRTDTQYF.

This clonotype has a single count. In DNA, the CDR3 is TGCAGTGCTAGGGAACCCGGGACAGGGGGCAATGAGCAGTTCTTC. Its translation is CSAREPGTGGNEQFF. The chain links TRBV20-1 to TRBJ2-1, with TRBD1 matching over 11 bases. Germline values: CDR1 DFQATT, CDR2 SNEGSKA (reference sequence). This CDR3 has 15 residues. The V segment lost 3 bases and the J segment 6 bases; nucleotides outside the gene matches: 7.

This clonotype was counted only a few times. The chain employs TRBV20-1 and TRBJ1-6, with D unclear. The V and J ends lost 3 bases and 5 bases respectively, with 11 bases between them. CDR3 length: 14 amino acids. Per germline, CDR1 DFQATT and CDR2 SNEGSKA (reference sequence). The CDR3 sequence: CSASRRRDNSPLHF. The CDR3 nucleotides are TGCAGTGCTAGCAGACGGAGGGATAATTCACCCCTCCACTTT.

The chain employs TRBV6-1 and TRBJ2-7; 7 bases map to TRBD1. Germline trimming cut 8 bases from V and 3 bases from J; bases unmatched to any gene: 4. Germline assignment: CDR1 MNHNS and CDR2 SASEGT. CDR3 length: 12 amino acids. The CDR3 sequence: CASRGQVYEQYF. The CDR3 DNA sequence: TGTGCCAGCCGCGGACAGGTCTACGAGCAGTACTTC.

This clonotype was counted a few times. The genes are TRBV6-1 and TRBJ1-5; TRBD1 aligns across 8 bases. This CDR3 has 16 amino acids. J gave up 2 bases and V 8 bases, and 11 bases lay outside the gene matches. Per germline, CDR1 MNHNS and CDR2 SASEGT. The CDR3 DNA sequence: TGTGCCAGCGCCCCGACAGGGGTTCTCGGCAATCAGCCCCAGCATTTT. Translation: CASAPTGVLGNQPQHF.